The sequence of this TCR beta chain was determined in a study of identical twins. Study-level findings and limits: Partly confounded zero-insertion analyses could result from invariant MAIT and iNKT cells. Models came in too low on out-of-frame TCR alpha sharing in monozygotic twins.

With respect to this clonotype: Its antigen is still unknown.

Each CDR3 protein is one row after TCRdb ran MiXCR on the 5' RACE reads. The sample shows fewer than 550,000 distinct CDR3 sequences, roughly an eighth of them seen only once. Germline lookup yields CDR1 DFQATT and CDR2 SNEGSKA (reference sequence). CDR3 length: 15 amino acids. The V segment lost 3 bases and the J segment 7 bases; nucleotides outside the gene matches: 5. The sample was also linked to a second study, of yellow fever vaccine responses in identical twins. That study adds: Reportedly, the T cell response mounted by twins to vaccine seemed partly convergent, partly personalized.

This TCR came from a woman younger than 35 in good health. V gene TRBV20-1 combines with J gene TRBJ2-1, with 14 bases that match TRBD2. Sequencing was performed on CD4+ T cells sorted from blood. In nucleotides, the CDR3 is TGCAGTGCTAGCTCGGGACTAGCGGGAGCTAATGAGCAGTTCTTC. Residues: CSASSGLAGANEQFF.